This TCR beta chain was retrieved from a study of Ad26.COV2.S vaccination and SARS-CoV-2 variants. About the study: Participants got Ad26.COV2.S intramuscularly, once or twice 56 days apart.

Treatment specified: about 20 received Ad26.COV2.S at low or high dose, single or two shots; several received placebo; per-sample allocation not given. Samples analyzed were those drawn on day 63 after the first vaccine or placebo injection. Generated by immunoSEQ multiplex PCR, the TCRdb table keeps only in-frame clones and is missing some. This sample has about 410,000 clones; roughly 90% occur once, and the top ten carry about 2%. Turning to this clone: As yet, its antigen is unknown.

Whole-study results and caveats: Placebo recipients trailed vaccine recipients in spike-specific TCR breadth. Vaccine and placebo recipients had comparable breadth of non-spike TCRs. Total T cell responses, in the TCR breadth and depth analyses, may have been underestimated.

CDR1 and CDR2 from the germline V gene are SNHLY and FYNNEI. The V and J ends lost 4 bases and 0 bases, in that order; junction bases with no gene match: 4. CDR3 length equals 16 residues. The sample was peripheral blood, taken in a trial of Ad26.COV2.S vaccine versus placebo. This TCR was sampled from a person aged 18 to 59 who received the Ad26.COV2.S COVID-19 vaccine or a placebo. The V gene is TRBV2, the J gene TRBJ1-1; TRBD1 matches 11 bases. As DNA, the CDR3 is TGTGCCAGCAGTGTGGACAGGGGGCGTATGAACACTGAAGCTTTCTTT. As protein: CASSVDRGRMNTEAFF.